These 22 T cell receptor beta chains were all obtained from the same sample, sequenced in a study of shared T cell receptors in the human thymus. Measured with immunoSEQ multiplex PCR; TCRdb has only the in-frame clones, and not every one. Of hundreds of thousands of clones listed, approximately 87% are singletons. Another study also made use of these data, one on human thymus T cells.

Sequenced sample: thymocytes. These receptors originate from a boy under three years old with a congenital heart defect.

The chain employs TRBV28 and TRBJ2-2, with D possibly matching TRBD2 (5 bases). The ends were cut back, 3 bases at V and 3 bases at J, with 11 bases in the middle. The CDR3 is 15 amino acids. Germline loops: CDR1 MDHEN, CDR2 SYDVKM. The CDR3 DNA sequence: TGTGCCAGCAGTTTGCGGGCCGGGTACACCGGGGAGCTGTTTTTT. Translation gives CASSLRAGYTGELFF.

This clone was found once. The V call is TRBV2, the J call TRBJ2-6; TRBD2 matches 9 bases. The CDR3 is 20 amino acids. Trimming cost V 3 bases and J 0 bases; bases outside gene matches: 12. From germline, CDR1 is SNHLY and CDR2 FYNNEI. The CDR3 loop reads CASSDCGLAGSRSGANVLTF. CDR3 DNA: TGTGCCAGCAGTGATTGTGGCCTAGCGGGATCCCGCTCTGGGGCCAACGTCCTGACTTTC. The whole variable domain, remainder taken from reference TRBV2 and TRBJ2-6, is EPEVTQTPSHQVTQMGQEVILRCVPISNHLYFYWYRQILGQKVEFLVSFYNNEISEKSEIFDDQFSVERPDGSNFTLKIRSTKLEDSAMYFCASSDCGLAGSRSGANVLTFGAGSRLTVL.

CDR3 DNA: TGTGCCAGCAGCTTAACTAGGTTGAATAATGAGCAGTTCTTC. It translates to CASSLTRLNNEQFF. The chain employs TRBV7-6 and TRBJ2-1; the D gene is possibly TRBD2 (5 bases). Trimming left V 2 bases short and J 7 bases short, with 12 bases between. The CDR3 loop spans 14 amino acids. Per germline, CDR1 SGHVS and CDR2 FNYEAQ.

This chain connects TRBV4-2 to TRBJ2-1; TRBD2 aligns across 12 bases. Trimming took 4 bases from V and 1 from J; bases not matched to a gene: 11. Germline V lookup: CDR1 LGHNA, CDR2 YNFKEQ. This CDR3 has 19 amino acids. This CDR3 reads CASSLYSGLAGTSYNEQFF. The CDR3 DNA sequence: TGTGCCAGCAGCCTCTATAGCGGACTAGCGGGAACTTCCTACAATGAGCAGTTCTTC.

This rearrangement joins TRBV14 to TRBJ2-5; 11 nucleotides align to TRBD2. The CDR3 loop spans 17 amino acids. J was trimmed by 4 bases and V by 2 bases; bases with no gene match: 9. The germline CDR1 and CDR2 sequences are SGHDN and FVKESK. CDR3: CASSQPLLAGDGETQYF. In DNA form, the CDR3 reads TGTGCCAGCAGCCAACCCCTACTAGCGGGAGATGGAGAGACCCAGTACTTC.

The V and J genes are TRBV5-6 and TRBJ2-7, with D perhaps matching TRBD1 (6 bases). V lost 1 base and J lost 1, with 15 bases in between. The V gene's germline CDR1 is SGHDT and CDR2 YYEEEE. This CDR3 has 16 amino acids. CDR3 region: CASSLKGQGISYEQYF. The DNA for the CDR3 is TGTGCCAGCAGCTTGAAGGGCCAGGGGATTTCCTACGAGCAGTACTTC.

CDR3 in amino acids: CASSPLAKNIQYF. In nucleotides, the CDR3 is TGTGCCAGCAGTCCACTAGCCAAAAACATTCAGTACTTC. This rearrangement joins TRBV6-5 to TRBJ2-4; no reliable D call. The CDR3 has 13 residues. Between the trimmed V and J ends, which lost 5 bases and 0 bases, there was a span of 5 bases. CDR1 is MNHEY and CDR2 is SVGAGI in the germline V gene.

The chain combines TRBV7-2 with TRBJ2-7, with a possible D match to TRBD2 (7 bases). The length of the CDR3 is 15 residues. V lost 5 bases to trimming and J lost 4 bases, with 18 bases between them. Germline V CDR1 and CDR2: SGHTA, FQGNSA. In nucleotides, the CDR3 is TGTGCCAGCAGCAAAAGCGGAGGGGGGGGTTACGAGCAGTACTTC. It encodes CASSKSGGGGYEQYF.

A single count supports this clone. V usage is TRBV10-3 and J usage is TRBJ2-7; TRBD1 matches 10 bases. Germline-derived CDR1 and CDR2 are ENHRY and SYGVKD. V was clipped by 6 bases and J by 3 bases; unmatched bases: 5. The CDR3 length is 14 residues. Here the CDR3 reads CAISYGTGDYEQYF. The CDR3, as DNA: TGTGCCATCAGCTATGGGACAGGGGACTACGAGCAGTACTTC.

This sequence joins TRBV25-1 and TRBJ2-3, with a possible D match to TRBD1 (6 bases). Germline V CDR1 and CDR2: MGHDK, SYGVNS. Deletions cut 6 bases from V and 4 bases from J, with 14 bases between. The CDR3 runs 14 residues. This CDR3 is CASSQQGRPDTQYF. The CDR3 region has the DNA TGTGCCAGCAGCCAACAGGGACGGCCAGATACGCAGTATTTT.

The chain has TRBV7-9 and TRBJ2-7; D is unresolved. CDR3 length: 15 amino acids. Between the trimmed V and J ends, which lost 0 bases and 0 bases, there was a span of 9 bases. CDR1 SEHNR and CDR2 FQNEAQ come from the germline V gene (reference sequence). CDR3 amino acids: CASSLALDTSYEQYF. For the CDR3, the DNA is TGTGCCAGCAGCTTAGCGCTCGACACCTCCTACGAGCAGTACTTC.

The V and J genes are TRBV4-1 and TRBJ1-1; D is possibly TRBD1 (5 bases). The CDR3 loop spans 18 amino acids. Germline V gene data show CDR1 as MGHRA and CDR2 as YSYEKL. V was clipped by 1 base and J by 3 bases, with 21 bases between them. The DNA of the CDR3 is TGCGCCAGCAGCCAAGGGCAGCTCTTCCCTGCGGGGGACACTGAAGCTTTCTTT. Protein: CASSQGQLFPAGDTEAFF.

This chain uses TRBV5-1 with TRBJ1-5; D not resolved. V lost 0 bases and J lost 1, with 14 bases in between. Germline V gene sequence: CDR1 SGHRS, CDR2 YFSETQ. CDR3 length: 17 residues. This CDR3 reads CASSLGVRGESNQPQHF. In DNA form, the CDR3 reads TGCGCCAGCAGCTTGGGGGTACGGGGAGAGAGCAATCAGCCCCAGCATTTT.

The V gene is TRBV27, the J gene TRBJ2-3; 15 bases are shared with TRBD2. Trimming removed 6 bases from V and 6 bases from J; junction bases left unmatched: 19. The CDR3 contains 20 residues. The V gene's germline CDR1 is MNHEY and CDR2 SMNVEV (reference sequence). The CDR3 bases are TGTGCCAGCAGCCGGACAGGGGGCGGACTAGCGGGAGGGCCTTGGGATACGCAGTATTTT. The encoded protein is CASSRTGGGLAGGPWDTQYF.

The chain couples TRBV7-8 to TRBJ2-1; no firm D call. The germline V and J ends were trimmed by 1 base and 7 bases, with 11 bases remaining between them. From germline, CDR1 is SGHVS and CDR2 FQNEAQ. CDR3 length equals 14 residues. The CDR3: CASSLVGRSNEQFF. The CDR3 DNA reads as TGTGCCAGCAGCTTAGTTGGCAGGTCGAATGAGCAGTTCTTC.

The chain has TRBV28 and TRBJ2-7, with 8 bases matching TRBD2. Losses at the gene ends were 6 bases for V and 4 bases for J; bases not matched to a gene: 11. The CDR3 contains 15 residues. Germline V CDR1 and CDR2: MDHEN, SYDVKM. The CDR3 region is CASRNPGLGEYEQYF. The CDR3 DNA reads TGTGCCAGCAGGAATCCGGGACTAGGGGAGTACGAGCAGTACTTC.

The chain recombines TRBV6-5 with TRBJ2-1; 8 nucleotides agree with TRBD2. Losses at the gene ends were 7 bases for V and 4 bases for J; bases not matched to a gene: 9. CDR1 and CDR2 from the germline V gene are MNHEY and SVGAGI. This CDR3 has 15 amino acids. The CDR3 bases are TGTGCCAGCAAGATACGGGAGGGCCTTTACAATGAGCAGTTCTTC. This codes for CASKIREGLYNEQFF.

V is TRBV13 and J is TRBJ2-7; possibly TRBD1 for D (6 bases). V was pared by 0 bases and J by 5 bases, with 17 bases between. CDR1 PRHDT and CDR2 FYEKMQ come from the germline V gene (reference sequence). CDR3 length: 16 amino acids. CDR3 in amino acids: CASSLGGTPTTNEQYF. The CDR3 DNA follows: TGTGCCAGCAGCTTAGGCGGGACACCCACGACCAACGAGCAGTACTTC.

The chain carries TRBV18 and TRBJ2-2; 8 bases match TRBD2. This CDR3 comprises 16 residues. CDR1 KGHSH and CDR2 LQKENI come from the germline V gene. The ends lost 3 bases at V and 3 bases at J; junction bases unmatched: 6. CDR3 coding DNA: TGTGCCAGCTCACCCCGCGGGGGGCAAGACACCGGGGAGCTGTTTTTT. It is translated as CASSPRGGQDTGELFF.

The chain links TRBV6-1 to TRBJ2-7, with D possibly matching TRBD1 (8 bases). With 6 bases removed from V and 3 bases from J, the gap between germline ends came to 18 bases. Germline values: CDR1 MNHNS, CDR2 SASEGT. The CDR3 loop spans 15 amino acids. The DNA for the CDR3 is TGTGCCAGCAGGGGGGGGACAGGAAGTGTCTACGAGCAGTACTTC. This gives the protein CASRGGTGSVYEQYF.

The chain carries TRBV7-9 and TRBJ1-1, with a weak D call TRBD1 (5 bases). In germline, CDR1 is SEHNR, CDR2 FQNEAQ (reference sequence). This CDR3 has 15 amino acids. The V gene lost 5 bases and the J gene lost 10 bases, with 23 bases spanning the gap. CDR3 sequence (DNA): TGTGCCAGCAGCCCTGGACGGTTGGGGGGATTAGGAGCTTTCTTT. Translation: CASSPGRLGGLGAFF.

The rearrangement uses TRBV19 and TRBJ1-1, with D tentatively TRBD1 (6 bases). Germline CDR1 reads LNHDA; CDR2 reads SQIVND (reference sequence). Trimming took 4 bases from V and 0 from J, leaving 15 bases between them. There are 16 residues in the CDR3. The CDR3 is CASSTKSTGMNTEAFF. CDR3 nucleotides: TGTGCCAGTAGTACGAAATCGACAGGAATGAACACTGAAGCTTTCTTT.